Below, one T cell receptor (beta chain) is given with its context. The sample comes from a study of CD8 T cells in Susac syndrome. After extraction with the RNeasy kit, 0.5 to 1 ug of the RNA was reverse transcribed using random hexamers. By means of immunoSEQ multiplex PCR, TCR beta CDR3 spanning 54 Vbeta and 13 Jbeta underwent amplification. TCRdb re-called the immunoSEQ multiplex PCR reads through MiXCR, storing one row per CDR3 protein. The table records under 300,000 distinct CDR3 sequences, 90% to 96% of them present only once. This CDR3 is 16 amino acids long. The ends were cut back, 2 bases at V and 2 bases at J, with 13 bases in the middle. Germline loops: CDR1 SGHTA, CDR2 FQGTGA.

The sequenced sample was CD4+ T cells from PBMCs. The source is a human donor with Susac syndrome. The V call is TRBV7-3, the J call TRBJ2-1; D is possibly TRBD2 (6 bases). CDR3 DNA sequence: TGTGCCAGCAGCTTAGGTCTCGGAGGGGCCTACAATGAGCAGTTCTTC. Translated, it gives CASSLGLGGAYNEQFF.